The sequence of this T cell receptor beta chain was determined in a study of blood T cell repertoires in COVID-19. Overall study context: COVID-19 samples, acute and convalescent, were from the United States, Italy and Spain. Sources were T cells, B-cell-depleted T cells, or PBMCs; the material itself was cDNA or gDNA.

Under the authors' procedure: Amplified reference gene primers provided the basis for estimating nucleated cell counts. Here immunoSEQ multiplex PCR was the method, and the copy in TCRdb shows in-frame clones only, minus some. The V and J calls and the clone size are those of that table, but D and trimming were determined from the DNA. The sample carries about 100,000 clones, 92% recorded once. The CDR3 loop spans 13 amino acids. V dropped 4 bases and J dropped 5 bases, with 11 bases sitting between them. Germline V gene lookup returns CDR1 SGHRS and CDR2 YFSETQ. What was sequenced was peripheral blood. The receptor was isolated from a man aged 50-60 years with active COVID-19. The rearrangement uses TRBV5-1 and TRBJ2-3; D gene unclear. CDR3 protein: CASSARRGDTQYF. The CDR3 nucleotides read TGCGCCAGCAGCGCTAGGCGAGGAGATACGCAGTATTTT.